The 18 T cell receptor beta chains listed next were all sequenced from one sample in a study of blood T cell repertoires in COVID-19. Using immunoSEQ multiplex PCR, the repertoire was profiled, and TCRdb retains in-frame clones only, with some absent. The data hold more than 400,000 clones, with roughly 88% observed a single time. Material for sequencing was peripheral blood. Source of these receptors: a human donor in a cohort sampled during active COVID-19.

The chain links TRBV5-1 to TRBJ2-7, with a possible D match to TRBD1 (6 bases). The V gene's germline CDR1 is SGHRS and CDR2 YFSETQ. There are 14 residues in the CDR3. The V gene lost 3 bases and the J gene lost 1 base, with 11 bases spanning the gap. CDR3 sequence (DNA): TGCGCCAGCAGCTCGCAGGGGTCGTCCTACGAGCAGTACTTC. Amino acid sequence: CASSSQGSSYEQYF.

This rearrangement joins TRBV30 to TRBJ2-1; 9 nucleotides align to TRBD2. Germline V gene data show CDR1 as GTSNPN and CDR2 as SVGIG (reference sequence). This CDR3 comprises 15 residues. The V segment lost 0 bases and the J segment 4 bases; nucleotides outside the gene matches: 4. CDR3 sequence: CAWSVDLAGYNEQFF. The CDR3 DNA reads as TGTGCCTGGAGTGTAGATCTAGCGGGATACAATGAGCAGTTCTTC. The full variable domain, completed using reference TRBV30 and TRBJ2-1, is SQTIHQWPATLVQPVGSPLSLECTVEGTSNPNLYWYRQAAGRGLQLLFYSVGIGQISSEVPQNLSASRPQDRQFILSSKKLLLSDSGFYLCAWSVDLAGYNEQFFGPGTRLTVL.

Only one count was recorded for this clone. The chain carries TRBV24-1 and TRBJ1-2; no definite D call. V was pared by 9 bases and J by 7 bases, with 14 bases between. CDR3 length: 12 amino acids. Germline loops: CDR1 KGHDR, CDR2 SFDVKD. Here the CDR3 reads CATEEREAGYTF. The DNA of the CDR3 is TGTGCCACCGAAGAAAGGGAGGCTGGCTACACCTTC.

The chain recombines TRBV7-9 with TRBJ1-1, with 8 bases matching TRBD1. Trimming removed 4 bases from V and 12 bases from J; junction bases left unmatched: 10. The CDR3 is made up of 13 amino acids. In germline, CDR1 is SEHNR, CDR2 FQNEAQ (reference sequence). The DNA for the CDR3 is TGTGCCAGCAGCTCCGGACAGGGTGTCTTAACTTTCTTT. It codes for CASSSGQGVLTFF. Using reference TRBV7-9 and TRBJ1-1 for the parts outside the CDR3, the full variable domain is DTGVSQNPRHKITKRGQNVTFRCDPISEHNRLYWYRQTLGQGPEFLTYFQNEAQLEKSRLLSDRFSAERPKGSFSTLEIQRTEQGDSAMYLCASSSGQGVLTFFGQGTRLTVV.

The chain is built from TRBV2 and TRBJ2-5, with D maybe TRBD1 (5 bases). Germline-derived CDR1 and CDR2 are SNHLY and FYNNEI. The V end lost 5 bases, the J end lost 1 base, and 14 bases lay between the germline ends. The CDR3 spans 15 residues. CDR3 sequence: CASSLSTEPQETQYF. CDR3 in DNA: TGTGCCAGCAGTCTTTCGACAGAACCCCAAGAGACCCAGTACTTC. Drawing the rest from reference TRBV2 and TRBJ2-5, the complete variable domain is EPEVTQTPSHQVTQMGQEVILRCVPISNHLYFYWYRQILGQKVEFLVSFYNNEISEKSEIFDDQFSVERPDGSNFTLKIRSTKLEDSAMYFCASSLSTEPQETQYFGPGTRLLVL.

This chain joins TRBV6-5 and TRBJ2-5, with unresolved D. Per the germline V gene, CDR1 is MNHEY and CDR2 is SVGAGI. V lost 6 bases and J 7 bases, leaving 9 bases between the germline ends. The CDR3 totals 11 residues. CDR3 amino acids: CASSLERTQYF. CDR3 DNA: TGTGCCAGCAGCCTAGAAAGGACCCAGTACTTC.

The V and J genes are TRBV28 and TRBJ1-6, with TRBD1 matching 7 bases. The length of the CDR3 is 15 residues. Germline V gives CDR1 MDHEN, CDR2 SYDVKM. V shed 3 bases, J shed 7 bases, and the junction held 6 bases outside the gene matches. CDR3 in amino acids: CASSLAQGVNSPLHF. The DNA for the CDR3 is TGTGCCAGCAGTTTGGCCCAGGGGGTAAATTCACCCCTCCACTTT.

This chain links TRBV6-5 with TRBJ1-1; tentative D call: TRBD1 (6 bases). The germline CDR1 and CDR2 sequences are MNHEY and SVGAGI. The CDR3 runs 13 residues. Deletions cut 8 bases from V and 0 bases from J, with 10 bases between. CDR3 loop: CASERGMNTEAFF. The DNA for the CDR3 is TGTGCCAGCGAAAGGGGGATGAACACTGAAGCTTTCTTT.

This clone was detected only a few times. The chain couples TRBV7-2 to TRBJ2-5; maybe TRBD2 (7 bases). The germline CDR1 and CDR2 sequences are SGHTA and FQGNSA. The CDR3 has 15 amino acids. The V end was cut by 1 base, the J end by 1 base, with 10 bases between. The DNA of the CDR3 is TGTGCCAGCAGCTTAGAGGGGGGGCGCCAAGAGACCCAGTACTTC. Encoded protein: CASSLEGGRQETQYF.

This chain joins TRBV7-9 and TRBJ1-6; a weak D match, TRBD1 (6 bases). The CDR3 has 18 residues. Germline CDR1 and CDR2: SEHNR and FQNEAQ (reference sequence). V lost 3 bases, J lost 4 bases, and 19 bases lay in between. CDR3 sequence (DNA): TGTGCCAGCAGCTTCACTCGGACAGTCTCCCCATATAATTCACCCCTCCACTTT. Amino acid sequence: CASSFTRTVSPYNSPLHF. The full variable domain, its missing parts supplied by reference TRBV7-9 and TRBJ1-6, is DTGVSQNPRHKITKRGQNVTFRCDPISEHNRLYWYRQTLGQGPEFLTYFQNEAQLEKSRLLSDRFSAERPKGSFSTLEIQRTEQGDSAMYLCASSFTRTVSPYNSPLHFGNGTRLTVT.

V is TRBV11-3 and J is TRBJ2-7; 8 nucleotides line up with TRBD1. The V gene end was trimmed by 2 bases and the J gene end by 3 bases; junction bases not matched to a gene: 9. The CDR3 consists of 16 residues. Germline lookup yields CDR1 SGHNT and CDR2 YENEEA. The CDR3 loop reads CASSLQMGTGLYEQYF. Written as DNA, the CDR3 is TGTGCCAGCAGCTTACAAATGGGGACAGGCCTCTACGAGCAGTACTTC.

The chain is built from TRBV15 and TRBJ2-5, with no clear D. V lost 8 bases and J 5 bases, leaving 15 bases between the germline ends. Per germline, CDR1 LNHNV and CDR2 YYDKDF (reference sequence). The CDR3 is 13 amino acids. CDR3 amino acids: CATEAGPGETQYF. The CDR3 DNA follows: TGTGCCACCGAGGCCGGTCCTGGGGAGACCCAGTACTTC.

The genes are TRBV29-1 and TRBJ2-3; D gene uncertain. The CDR3 contains 14 residues. V lost 4 bases and J 4 bases, leaving 15 bases between the germline ends. Germline CDR1 is SQVTM and CDR2 is ANQGSEA. This CDR3 reads CSVVTPPGPDTQYF. The CDR3 DNA reads TGCAGCGTTGTTACCCCCCCAGGTCCAGATACGCAGTATTTT.

This sequence joins TRBV10-3 and TRBJ2-1, with D perhaps matching TRBD1 (6 bases). CDR1 and CDR2 from the germline V gene are ENHRY and SYGVKD. The CDR3 totals 15 residues. V lost 3 bases, J lost 7 bases, and 16 bases lay in between. CDR3 residues: CAISDVRTVGNEQFF. The CDR3 DNA is TGTGCCATCAGTGATGTTAGGACAGTCGGGAATGAGCAGTTCTTC.

The rearrangement joins TRBV2 to TRBJ2-5; a possible D gene is TRBD2 (6 bases). Germline lookup yields CDR1 SNHLY and CDR2 FYNNEI. CDR3 length: 14 amino acids. The V end was cut by 7 bases, the J end by 5 bases, with 17 bases between. As DNA, the CDR3 is TGTGCCAGCAATTCGAACGTTGGGGGGGAGACCCAGTACTTC. Its protein product is CASNSNVGGETQYF.

The chain is built from TRBV20-1 and TRBJ2-3; D ambiguous. Trimming left V 1 base short and J 14 bases short, with 10 bases between. The length of the CDR3 is 10 residues. Germline V gene data show CDR1 as DFQATT and CDR2 as SNEGSKA (reference sequence). The CDR3 region has the DNA TGCAGTGCTAGAGGGCCCCTTGGGTATTTT. Its translation is CSARGPLGYF.

CDR3 DNA: TGTGCCAGTACCCCCAACGGGATTAGCAATCAGCCCCAGCATTTT. It specifies CASTPNGISNQPQHF. The chain is built from TRBV19 and TRBJ1-5, with D uncertain. Looked up from germline, CDR1 is LNHDA and CDR2 is SQIVND (reference sequence). This CDR3 has 15 amino acids. V was cut by 7 bases and J by 0 bases, with 13 bases left in between.

The chain couples TRBV25-1 to TRBJ2-3; unclear D gene. The CDR3 has 16 amino acids. V lost 1 base and J 2 bases, leaving 13 bases between the germline ends. Germline assignment: CDR1 MGHDK and CDR2 SYGVNS. This CDR3 reads CASSELQQRLTDTQYF. The CDR3, as DNA: TGTGCCAGCAGTGAATTGCAGCAGAGACTCACAGATACGCAGTATTTT.